This passage covers 25 T cell receptor beta chains from one sample sequenced in a study of beta chain features in type 1 diabetes. Expressed TCRB transcripts were sequenced after all isolated RNA was converted to cDNA. Repertoires were generated with immunoSEQ multiplex PCR, while TCRdb's copy carries only in-frame clones and drops some. The sample lists about 900,000 clones, roughly 15% occurring once. The sequencing input was naive CD4+ T cells from blood. The receptor set was obtained from a young woman in good health.

This rearrangement joins TRBV28 to TRBJ2-7, with 8 bases aligning to TRBD1. The CDR3 is 15 residues long. V gave up 4 bases and J gave up 2 bases; unmatched junction bases: 7. Germline CDR1 MDHEN, CDR2 SYDVKM. CDR3 amino acids: CASSSGGVFPYEQYF. Here the CDR3 DNA reads TGTGCCAGCAGTTCAGGGGGCGTATTCCCCTACGAGCAGTACTTC.

CDR3 sequence (DNA): TGCGCCAGCAGCTTCGGTTCCCGGGCTTTCTTT. It encodes CASSFGSRAFF. The gene calls are TRBV5-1 and TRBJ1-1; no definite D call. Per germline, CDR1 SGHRS and CDR2 YFSETQ. The CDR3 has 11 amino acids. The V end was cut by 2 bases, the J end by 11 bases, with 10 bases between.

This clone was counted only a few times. The chain uses TRBV9 and TRBJ2-4; 10 bases map to TRBD2. Unmatched junction bases numbered 3, after V lost 3 bases and J lost 6 bases. CDR1 SGDLS and CDR2 YYNGEE come from the germline V gene. The CDR3 covers 14 residues. The CDR3, as DNA: TGTGCCAGCAGCGCCTCTAGCGGGAGAAACATTCAGTACTTC. Protein sequence: CASSASSGRNIQYF.

J is TRBJ1-1 and V is TRBV11-2; tentatively, D is TRBD1 (6 bases). Looked up from germline, CDR1 is SGHAT and CDR2 is FQNNGV. The CDR3 spans 15 residues. The V end was cut by 0 bases, the J end by 4 bases, with 12 bases between. CDR3 amino acids: CASSLDLRGITEAFF. The CDR3 nucleotides are TGTGCCAGCAGCTTAGATCTAAGGGGGATCACTGAAGCTTTCTTT.

The chain links TRBV10-3 to TRBJ2-7; 13 bases map to TRBD2. Trimming removed 9 bases from V and 4 bases from J; junction bases left unmatched: 3. Germline loops: CDR1 ENHRY, CDR2 SYGVKD. CDR3 size: 13 residues. The CDR3 DNA is TGTGCCATTCGACTAGCGGGAGGATACGAGCAGTACTTC. This encodes CAIRLAGGYEQYF.

This clone was counted between two and nine times. V gene TRBV7-9 combines with J gene TRBJ2-3; 7 nucleotides match TRBD2. J was trimmed by 1 base and V by 2 bases; bases with no gene match: 3. Germline values: CDR1 SEHNR, CDR2 FQNEAQ (reference sequence). The CDR3 extends over 15 amino acids. The CDR3 here is CASSLPAGRTDTQYF. As DNA, the CDR3 is TGTGCCAGCAGCTTACCAGCGGGACGCACAGATACGCAGTATTTT.

V gene TRBV4-2 combines with J gene TRBJ2-7; D is perhaps TRBD2 (6 bases). Germline CDR1 reads LGHNA; CDR2 reads YNFKEQ. There are 14 residues in the CDR3. V was pared by 1 base and J by 4 bases, with 11 bases between. In nucleotides, the CDR3 is TGTGCCAGCAGCCAAGGCGGGAAGGTTTACGAGCAGTACTTC. Translated, it gives CASSQGGKVYEQYF.

This clone was seen only a few times. This rearrangement joins TRBV10-3 to TRBJ2-7; D unresolved. CDR1 is ENHRY and CDR2 is SYGVKD in the germline V gene. Trimming left V 3 bases short and J 6 bases short, with 9 bases between. This CDR3 has 12 residues. CDR3 region: CAISDYKGEQYF. The CDR3 DNA reads as TGTGCCATCAGTGATTATAAGGGCGAGCAGTACTTC.

This clone was observed a handful of times. The V and J genes are TRBV6-6 and TRBJ2-3, with a weak D call TRBD2 (5 bases). The V gene's germline CDR1 is MNHNY and CDR2 SVGAGI (reference sequence). The CDR3 consists of 14 residues. V lost 8 bases, J lost 3 bases, and 15 bases lay in between. The CDR3 coding sequence is TGTGCCAGCGGCCAACTAGTTGCGACAGATACGCAGTATTTT. It yields the protein CASGQLVATDTQYF.

This clone was seen only a few times. The chain carries TRBV4-1 and TRBJ2-2, with 7 bases lining up with TRBD1. The CDR3 spans 17 residues. The ends lost 7 bases at V and 1 base at J; junction bases unmatched: 12. The V gene's germline CDR1 is MGHRA and CDR2 YSYEKL. The CDR3 DNA reads as TGCGCCAGCATGGGGATTAAGGGGGCCAGGAACACCGGGGAGCTGTTTTTT. It codes for CASMGIKGARNTGELFF.

The genes are TRBV7-3 and TRBJ2-2, with D perhaps TRBD1 (6 bases). This CDR3 is built from 13 residues. Germline-derived CDR1 and CDR2 are SGHTA and FQGTGA. The V end was cut by 8 bases, the J end by 4 bases, with 11 bases between. This CDR3 is CASAQGPTGELFF. The CDR3 DNA follows: TGTGCCAGCGCTCAGGGGCCCACCGGGGAGCTGTTTTTT.

V usage is TRBV7-2 and J usage is TRBJ2-1; 8 bases fit TRBD2. The CDR3 runs 16 residues. The germline CDR1 and CDR2 sequences are SGHTA and FQGNSA. The V gene end was trimmed by 2 bases and the J gene end by 1 base; junction bases not matched to a gene: 4. Here the CDR3 reads CASSLSGSESYNEQFF. CDR3 bases: TGTGCCAGCAGCTTAAGCGGGAGTGAATCCTACAATGAGCAGTTCTTC.

This clone was recorded a few times. The chain combines TRBV7-9 with TRBJ1-1, with unresolved D. Germline V gene lookup returns CDR1 SEHNR and CDR2 FQNEAQ (reference sequence). The CDR3 length is 13 residues. The germline V and J ends were trimmed by 0 bases and 8 bases, with 10 bases remaining between them. CDR3 DNA: TGTGCCAGCAGCTTAGCGAGGCCAGCCGAAGCTTTCTTT. Residues: CASSLARPAEAFF. The full variable domain, rest sourced from reference TRBV7-9 and TRBJ1-1, is DTGVSQNPRHKITKRGQNVTFRCDPISEHNRLYWYRQTLGQGPEFLTYFQNEAQLEKSRLLSDRFSAERPKGSFSTLEIQRTEQGDSAMYLCASSLARPAEAFFGQGTRLTVV.

This rearrangement joins TRBV7-2 to TRBJ2-5; 9 positions agree with TRBD1. The CDR3 runs to 13 residues. J lost 5 bases, V lost 6 bases, and 4 bases had no gene match. The germline CDR1 and CDR2 sequences are SGHTA and FQGNSA. The DNA of the CDR3 is TGTGCCAGCAGTACAGGGGGCGGGGAGACCCAGTACTTC. It translates to CASSTGGGETQYF.

CDR3 protein: CASSLFQASPYFTGELFF. The CDR3 DNA is TGTGCCAGCAGCTTATTCCAGGCGTCTCCTTACTTCACCGGGGAGCTGTTTTTT. The gene calls are TRBV7-3 and TRBJ2-2; D is uncertain. The V and J ends lost 2 bases and 4 bases respectively, with 20 bases between them. Germline V gene sequence: CDR1 SGHTA, CDR2 FQGTGA. This CDR3 is 18 amino acids long.

This clone has only a few counts. The chain couples TRBV5-1 to TRBJ2-7, with D perhaps matching TRBD1 (5 bases). V was clipped by 4 bases and J by 3 bases, with 17 bases between them. This CDR3 is 15 amino acids long. The germline gives CDR1 SGHRS, CDR2 YFSETQ. Written as DNA, the CDR3 is TGCGCCAGCAGCCCTGATCCAGGGCCAGACTACGAGCAGTACTTC. This sequence encodes CASSPDPGPDYEQYF. The variable domain in full, completed from reference TRBV5-1 and TRBJ2-7, reads KAGVTQTPRYLIKTRGQQVTLSCSPISGHRSVSWYQQTPGQGLQFLFEYFSETQRNKGNFPGRFSGRQFSNSRSEMNVSTLELGDSALYLCASSPDPGPDYEQYFGPGTRLTVT.

The chain carries TRBV11-2 and TRBJ2-3; TRBD2 matches 8 bases. The V gene end was trimmed by 5 bases and the J gene end by 2 bases; junction bases not matched to a gene: 9. The length of the CDR3 is 16 residues. CDR1 is SGHAT, CDR2 FQNNGV, per germline. CDR3 in amino acids: CASSTQRERPTDTQYF. DNA of the CDR3: TGTGCCAGCAGCACACAGCGGGAGCGACCCACAGATACGCAGTATTTT.

This clone was counted only a few times. The chain is built from TRBV5-1 and TRBJ1-4; tentative D call: TRBD1 (6 bases). Germline V gene data show CDR1 as SGHRS and CDR2 as YFSETQ. This CDR3 region has 15 residues. Trimming stripped 4 bases from V and 0 bases from J, with 10 bases between. CDR3 residues: CASSAWTATNEKLFF. The CDR3, as DNA: TGCGCCAGCAGCGCCTGGACAGCAACTAATGAAAAACTGTTTTTT.

The chain has TRBV7-6 and TRBJ1-1; D remains unclear. The CDR3 is 11 residues long. Between the trimmed V and J ends, which lost 1 base and 13 bases, there was a span of 10 bases. Looked up from germline, CDR1 is SGHVS and CDR2 is FNYEAQ. The CDR3 coding sequence is TGTGCCAGCAGCTTAGTGGGGTTGGATTTCTTT. This sequence encodes CASSLVGLDFF.

The chain combines TRBV11-2 with TRBJ2-7, with 9 bases fitting TRBD2. The CDR3 covers 15 residues. Germline CDR1 is SGHAT and CDR2 is FQNNGV. V shed 3 bases and J 4 bases; nucleotides not matched to a gene: 7. The CDR3 here is CASSFQVAGVYEQYF. In DNA, the CDR3 is TGTGCCAGCAGCTTCCAAGTAGCGGGAGTGTACGAGCAGTACTTC.

This chain connects TRBV5-4 to TRBJ2-1; 10 bases are shared with TRBD2. Unmatched junction bases numbered 18, after V lost 7 bases and J lost 8 bases. The CDR3 has 17 residues. The germline CDR1 and CDR2 sequences are SGHNT and YYREEE (reference sequence). CDR3 in amino acids: CASAPLSLAGGSDEQFF. In DNA form, the CDR3 reads TGTGCCAGCGCTCCCTTATCCTTAGCGGGAGGAAGCGATGAGCAGTTCTTC.

This clone was observed a few times. V gene TRBV5-1 combines with J gene TRBJ2-5, with 7 bases identical to TRBD2. With 4 bases clipped from V and 1 base from J, the junction kept 10 bases outside the gene matches. This CDR3 comprises 16 residues. Germline V gene data show CDR1 as SGHRS and CDR2 as YFSETQ. The DNA of the CDR3 is TGCGCCAGCAGCCCGCCGAACTTAGCGGGCCAAGAGACCCAGTACTTC. Protein: CASSPPNLAGQETQYF.

The chain employs TRBV4-3 and TRBJ2-2; 13 bases map to TRBD2. CDR1 and CDR2 (germline): LGHNA, YSLEER. V was clipped by 6 bases and J by 6 bases; unmatched bases: 10. The CDR3 runs 17 residues. CDR3 sequence: CASRPLLAGGPSGELFF. The CDR3 DNA reads as TGCGCCAGCAGGCCACTACTAGCGGGAGGGCCCTCCGGGGAGCTGTTTTTT.

This clone was observed a few times. The rearrangement links TRBV18 to TRBJ2-5, with 7 positions matching TRBD1. There are 15 residues in the CDR3. CDR1 and CDR2 (germline): KGHSH, LQKENI. After removal of 8 bases from V and 5 bases from J, the junction contained 14 bases not matched to a gene. The CDR3 sequence: CASRETGISWETQYF. DNA of the CDR3: TGTGCCAGCAGAGAGACAGGGATATCGTGGGAGACCCAGTACTTC.

This clone was found a few times. V and J are TRBV4-2 and TRBJ2-7; 10 positions match TRBD1. Germline assignment: CDR1 LGHNA and CDR2 YNFKEQ. V lost 0 bases, J lost 9 bases, and 11 bases stayed unmatched. This CDR3 is 16 amino acids long. In nucleotides, the CDR3 is TGTGCCAGCAGCCAAGACACCGGGACAGGGGTAACCCCGCAGTACTTC. Translation: CASSQDTGTGVTPQYF.